These 15 T cell receptor beta chains came from one sample sequenced in a study of synovial regulatory T cells in juvenile arthritis. Produced via immunoSEQ multiplex PCR; TCRdb's table is partial and in-frame only. The sample totals 9,500 to 10,000 clones. The source material was Treg cells from blood. Specified subset: remaining (HLA-DR-negative) circulating blood Treg cells. These receptors originate from a donor younger than 30 with juvenile idiopathic arthritis.

V gene TRBV2 combines with J gene TRBJ2-2; TCRdb's D gene call, TRBD1, goes unchecked for lack of DNA. Germline values: CDR1 SNHLY, CDR2 FYNNEI. The CDR3 has 11 amino acids. No DNA appears here. CDR3 protein: CARGGYGELFF.

This chain links TRBV4-3 with TRBJ2-7; TCRdb reports TRBD2, a call that lacks DNA to check it against. The length of the CDR3 is 14 residues. The DNA sequence is not available. Germline V gene data show CDR1 as LGHNA and CDR2 as YSLEER. CDR3 amino acids: CASSAHRGAYEQYF.

The chain has TRBV19 and TRBJ2-2; there is no DNA to check the TCRdb D call of TRBD1. Germline V gene lookup returns CDR1 LNHDA and CDR2 SQIVND (reference sequence). CDR3 length: 13 residues. No DNA has been recorded. CDR3 residues: CASSRDTVGELFF.

V and J are TRBV7-9 and TRBJ1-4; TCRdb outputs TRBD1, but without DNA this stays unchecked. Germline values: CDR1 SEHNR, CDR2 FQNEAQ (reference sequence). This CDR3 has 17 amino acids. No DNA is recorded. The CDR3 loop is CASSPFNVGQGEEKLFF. The whole variable domain, remainder taken from reference TRBV7-9 and TRBJ1-4, is DTGVSQNPRHKITKRGQNVTFRCDPISEHNRLYWYRQTLGQGPEFLTYFQNEAQLEKSRLLSDRFSAERPKGSFSTLEIQRTEQGDSAMYLCASSPFNVGQGEEKLFFGSGTQLSVL.

The V gene is TRBV6-6, the J gene TRBJ1-2; TCRdb names TRBD1, which stays unverified in the absence of DNA. Germline V gives CDR1 MNHNY, CDR2 SVGAGI (reference sequence). The CDR3 sequence is 13 residues long. DNA is not recorded here. CDR3 sequence reads: CASNPGQGYGYTF.

This chain uses TRBV6-4 with TRBJ1-5; TCRdb's D gene call, TRBD1, goes unchecked for lack of DNA. CDR3 length: 15 amino acids. The DNA is not on file. The V gene's germline CDR1 is MRHNA and CDR2 SNTAGT. The CDR3 is CASRTGTGFNQPQHF.

The V and J genes are TRBV7-9 and TRBJ2-7. The CDR3 consists of 12 residues. No coding sequence is recorded. Per the germline V gene, CDR1 is SEHNR and CDR2 is FQNEAQ (reference sequence). The CDR3 sequence is CASSLLLNEQYF. The entire variable domain, with the rest obtained from reference TRBV7-9 and TRBJ2-7, is as follows: DTGVSQNPRHKITKRGQNVTFRCDPISEHNRLYWYRQTLGQGPEFLTYFQNEAQLEKSRLLSDRFSAERPKGSFSTLEIQRTEQGDSAMYLCASSLLLNEQYFGPGTRLTVT.

The CDR3 sequence: CASRGLNRVHSPLHF. The chain links TRBV19 to TRBJ1-6; TCRdb's D call of TRBD1 is untestable without DNA. The CDR3 spans 15 residues. No DNA sequence was recorded. Germline V gives CDR1 LNHDA, CDR2 SQIVND (reference sequence).

CDR3 amino acids: CASSQEGTGGDGNIQYF. V and J are TRBV4-1 and TRBJ2-4; the TRBD1 assignment by TCRdb is unverifiable without DNA. The CDR3 extends over 17 amino acids. DNA for this receptor is not on file. CDR1 and CDR2 from the germline V gene are MGHRA and YSYEKL.

The chain recombines TRBV10-3 with TRBJ1-1; as DNA is missing, the TRBD1 call by TCRdb cannot be tested. This CDR3 comprises 14 residues. No DNA sequence is on record. The germline V gene has CDR1 ENHRY and CDR2 SYGVKD. The CDR3 loop is CAISEWTGDTEAFF.

The chain couples TRBV7-9 to TRBJ2-3; TCRdb's D call, TRBD2, is unchecked because there is no DNA. The CDR3 consists of 14 residues. DNA is not on record. Germline CDR1 reads SEHNR; CDR2 reads FQNEAQ (reference sequence). CDR3 sequence reads: CASSYGGRADTQYF.

The CDR3 sequence is CASSQEVTGSPLHF. The J gene is TRBJ1-6, the V gene TRBV4-3. This CDR3 is built from 14 residues. Nucleotide data are not available. Germline V lookup: CDR1 LGHNA, CDR2 YSLEER.

V and J are TRBV14 and TRBJ2-7; checking the TCRdb D call of TRBD1 is not possible without DNA. CDR3 size: 13 residues. No DNA has been recorded. CDR1 is SGHDN, CDR2 FVKESK, per germline. The CDR3 loop is CASSPHRVGEQYF. The whole variable domain, remainder taken from reference TRBV14 and TRBJ2-7, is EAGVTQFPSHSVIEKGQTVTLRCDPISGHDNLYWYRRVMGKEIKFLLHFVKESKQDESGMPNNRFLAERTGGTYSTLKVQPAELEDSGVYFCASSPHRVGEQYFGPGTRLTVT.

The chain recombines TRBV19 with TRBJ1-2; the TCRdb D gene call, TRBD1, has no DNA to confirm it. CDR3 size: 13 residues. Only the protein is available. Germline V gene data show CDR1 as LNHDA and CDR2 as SQIVND (reference sequence). The CDR3 loop reads CASNSDRGAGYTF.

J is TRBJ1-3 and V is TRBV4-2. The CDR3 is 14 residues long. No DNA is recorded. Germline CDR1 and CDR2: LGHNA and YNFKEQ. CDR3 protein: CASSQDRDANTIYF.